What follows is one T cell receptor (beta chain) and its context. Antigen: not known. The table came from immunoSEQ multiplex PCR; TCRdb's copy has only in-frame clones and leaves some out. This sample has about 39,000 clones, with 80% to 95% found just once. V lost 4 bases to trimming and J lost 2 bases; unmatched junction nucleotides: 11. The germline V gene has CDR1 SGHRS and CDR2 YFSETQ. The CDR3 consists of 16 residues. The source of the sample is a study of lymphopenia after photon versus proton radiotherapy. Study findings and constraints: After the lymphocyte nadir, photon-treated repertoires showed oligoclonal expansion, especially of CD8+ Temra cells. Relative stability marked proton patients; photon patients lost diversity and naive cells. Better survival with proton therapy was suggested as possible, not demonstrated.

This TCR came from a man in his 60s with cholangiocarcinoma. The material was peripheral blood, obtained from a patient treated with photon-based radiotherapy. This rearrangement joins TRBV5-1 to TRBJ2-5; TRBD1 agrees at 7 bases. The CDR3 DNA follows: TGCGCCAGCAGCGCGGGTCAAGACAGGGTACAAGAGACCCAGTACTTC. Its translation: CASSAGQDRVQETQYF.